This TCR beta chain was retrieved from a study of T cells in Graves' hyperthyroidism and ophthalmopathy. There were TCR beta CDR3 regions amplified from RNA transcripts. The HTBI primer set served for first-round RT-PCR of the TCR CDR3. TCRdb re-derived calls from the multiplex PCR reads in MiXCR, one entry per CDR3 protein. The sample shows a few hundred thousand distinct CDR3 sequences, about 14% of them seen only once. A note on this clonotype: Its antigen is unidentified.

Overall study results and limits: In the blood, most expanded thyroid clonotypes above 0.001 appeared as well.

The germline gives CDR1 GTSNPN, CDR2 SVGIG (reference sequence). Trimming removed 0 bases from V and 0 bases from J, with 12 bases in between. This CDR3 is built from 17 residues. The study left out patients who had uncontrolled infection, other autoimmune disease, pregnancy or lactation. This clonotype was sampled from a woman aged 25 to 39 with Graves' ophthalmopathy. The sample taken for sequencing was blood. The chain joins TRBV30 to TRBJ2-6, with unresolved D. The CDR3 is CAWSVPRIDSGANVLTF. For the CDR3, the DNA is TGTGCCTGGAGTGTACCCAGGATCGACTCTGGGGCCAACGTCCTGACTTTC.